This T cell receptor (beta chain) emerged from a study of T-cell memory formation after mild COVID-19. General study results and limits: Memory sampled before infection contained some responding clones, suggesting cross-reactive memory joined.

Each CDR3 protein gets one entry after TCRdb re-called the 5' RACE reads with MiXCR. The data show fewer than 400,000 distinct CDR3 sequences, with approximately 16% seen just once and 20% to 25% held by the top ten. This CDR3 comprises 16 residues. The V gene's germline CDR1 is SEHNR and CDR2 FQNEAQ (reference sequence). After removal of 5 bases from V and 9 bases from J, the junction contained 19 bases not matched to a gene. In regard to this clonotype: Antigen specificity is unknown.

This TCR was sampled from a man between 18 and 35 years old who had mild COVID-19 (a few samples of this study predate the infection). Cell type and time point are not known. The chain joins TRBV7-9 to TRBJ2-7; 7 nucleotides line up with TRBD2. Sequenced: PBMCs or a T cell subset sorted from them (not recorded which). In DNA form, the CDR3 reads TGTGCCAGCAGCCCCGTGGGAGGGACTCCAGAAATGGGGCAGTACTTC. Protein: CASSPVGGTPEMGQYF. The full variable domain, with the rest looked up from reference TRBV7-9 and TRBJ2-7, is DTGVSQNPRHKITKRGQNVTFRCDPISEHNRLYWYRQTLGQGPEFLTYFQNEAQLEKSRLLSDRFSAERPKGSFSTLEIQRTEQGDSAMYLCASSPVGGTPEMGQYFGPGTRLTVT.